This entry is about one TCR beta chain. Its recognized antigen is unknown. No qualities accompany the bases; no much larger clone lies one base away. This record belongs to a study of T cells of healthy individuals (dated by TCRdb to about 2018). Spanning cysteine to phenylalanine, the CDR3 consists of 15 amino acids. Just the 45-base CDR3 DNA is kept, in frame starting at base 1. V is clipped by 3 bases and J by 2 bases, and the sequence between their germline boundaries is 14 bases long. From the germline V gene, CDR1 is WSHSY and CDR2 is SAAADI. Libraries were constructed by 5' RACE. The sequencer was an Illumina MiSeq. In-frame beta chains were kept once TCRdb had trimmed the public reads at Q25 with fastp and called clones with MiXCR. Merged by CDR3 protein, the rows form single entries marked with the most common genes and DNA. Across this sample there are 85,000 to 100,000 distinct CDR3 sequences, with roughly 15% seen only once. The ten largest clonotypes hold around 6.5% of the sample.

The TCR originated in a human donor in good health. Recombination connected TRBV10-2 to TRBJ2-7, with a weak D call of TRBD1 (6 bases match). The DNA sequence is TGCGCCAGCAGTGATGTTAGGGGGTTTACCTACGAGCAGTACTTC. The translation is CASSDVRGFTYEQYF.